The 26 T cell receptor beta chains reported below all come from one sample, sequenced in a study of CD8+CD57+ T cells in acquired aplastic anemia. CD8+CD57+ cell expansion had been shown by flow cytometry in patients chosen for sequencing. Genomic DNA served as template for TCR beta VDJ and CDR3 profiling. TCRdb redid the calling of the reads with MiXCR, one entry per CDR3 protein. The table has nearly 60,000 distinct CDR3 sequences, around 50% seen once. Sequencing was performed on sorted CD4+, CD8+, or CD8+CD57+ T cells (not recorded which) from PBMCs. The receptors here all came from a human donor with aplastic anemia.

The table lists this clonotype with a count of one. The rearrangement uses TRBV10-3 and TRBJ1-2; no clear D gene. CDR3 length equals 12 residues. V was shortened by 2 bases and J by 5 bases, with 6 bases between the two germline ends. The V gene's germline CDR1 is ENHRY and CDR2 SYGVKD. CDR3 sequence: CAISETAYGYTF. The CDR3 nucleotides are TGTGCCATCAGTGAGACGGCGTATGGCTACACCTTC.

The chain combines TRBV7-2 with TRBJ1-1; a possible D gene is TRBD1 (5 bases). Germline V gene data show CDR1 as SGHTA and CDR2 as FQGNSA. Trimming pared 5 bases from V and 6 bases from J, leaving 13 bases between. This CDR3 region has 13 residues. In DNA, the CDR3 is TGTGCCAGCAGCAGCCGCCAGGGCTCTGAAGCTTTCTTT. Translating it yields CASSSRQGSEAFF.

This clonotype was observed many times. This rearrangement joins TRBV2 to TRBJ1-5; 9 bases align to TRBD1. Germline CDR1 is SNHLY and CDR2 is FYNNEI. J lost 7 bases, V lost 1 base, and 2 bases had no gene match. CDR3 length: 14 amino acids. The CDR3 coding sequence is TGTGCCAGCAGTGAAGAACAGGGGGCACAGCCCCAGCATTTT. It translates to CASSEEQGAQPQHF.

A remark on this clonotype: Given a much more abundant clone one base away, this may be a read error. The CDR3 carries no conserved terminal phenylalanine or tryptophan, so it likely arises from a read error. The rearrangement joins TRBV7-9 to TRBJ1-5; D is unclear. The ends were cut back, 5 bases at V and 5 bases at J, with 7 bases in the middle. The germline gives CDR1 SEHNR, CDR2 FQNEAQ (reference sequence). The CDR3 consists of 12 residues. In DNA, the CDR3 is TGTGCCAGCAGCCTAGACCATCAGCCCCAGCATATT. Translating gives CASSLDHQPQHI.

This chain uses TRBV4-2 with TRBJ1-5; 7 bases match TRBD1. Germline trimming cut 4 bases from V and 8 bases from J; bases unmatched to any gene: 5. The CDR3 runs to 13 residues. CDR1 and CDR2 (germline): LGHNA, YNFKEQ. The CDR3 region is CASSRDREKPQHF. CDR3 nucleotide sequence: TGTGCCAGCAGCCGTGACAGGGAAAAGCCCCAGCATTTT.

CDR3 DNA sequence: TGTGCCACCAGCAGAAGCCCAGGGGCGAACACTGAAGCTTTCTTT. Translated: CATSRSPGANTEAFF. The chain uses TRBV15 and TRBJ1-1; possibly TRBD1 for D (6 bases). The CDR3 has 15 amino acids. Trimming removed 2 bases at V and 1 base at J, with 11 bases between. Per germline, CDR1 LNHNV and CDR2 YYDKDF (reference sequence).

V gene TRBV20-1 combines with J gene TRBJ1-2; D not resolved. Looked up from germline, CDR1 is DFQATT and CDR2 is SNEGSKA (reference sequence). This CDR3 is 13 amino acids long. Trimming shortened V by 6 bases and J by 0 bases, and 11 bases separated the two germline ends. CDR3 sequence reads: CSASLGTNYGYTF. CDR3 coding DNA: TGCAGTGCGAGCCTGGGTACTAACTATGGCTACACCTTC.

The chain employs TRBV10-3 and TRBJ1-2, with TRBD1 identical over 8 bases. Unmatched junction bases numbered 3, after V lost 3 bases and J lost 6 bases. There are 13 residues in the CDR3. Germline V gene data show CDR1 as ENHRY and CDR2 as SYGVKD. CDR3 nucleotides: TGTGCCATCAGTGATTCAGGGGGCAATGGCTACACCTTC. Encoded protein: CAISDSGGNGYTF.

The chain recombines TRBV5-1 with TRBJ1-5; D might be TRBD1 (5 bases). Germline V gene sequence: CDR1 SGHRS, CDR2 YFSETQ. This CDR3 is 15 amino acids long. The V end lost 4 bases, the J end lost 4 bases, and 15 bases lay between the germline ends. This CDR3 reads CASSRRDVVNQPQHF. Written as DNA, the CDR3 is TGCGCCAGCAGCCGCCGGGACGTTGTAAATCAGCCCCAGCATTTT.

The rearrangement links TRBV11-2 to TRBJ1-2; D is uncertain. This CDR3 is built from 13 residues. Germline lookup yields CDR1 SGHAT and CDR2 FQNNGV. Between the trimmed V and J ends, which lost 5 bases and 0 bases, there was a span of 7 bases. This CDR3 is CASSTASNYGYTF. CDR3 nucleotides: TGTGCCAGCAGCACGGCCTCTAACTATGGCTACACCTTC.

The gene calls are TRBV2 and TRBJ2-7; 8 bases match TRBD1. V lost 6 bases to trimming and J lost 5 bases; unmatched junction nucleotides: 9. CDR1 and CDR2 from the germline V gene are SNHLY and FYNNEI. There are 14 residues in the CDR3. Here the CDR3 DNA reads TGTGCCAGCAGGAGACAGGGGATAATCGACGAGCAGTACTTC. Protein: CASRRQGIIDEQYF.

This clonotype appeared a few times. The gene calls are TRBV27 and TRBJ2-3; possibly TRBD1 or TRBD2 for D (5 bases each). V was shortened by 1 base and J by 2 bases, with 13 bases between the two germline ends. The CDR3 covers 16 residues. The germline V gene encodes CDR1 MNHEY and CDR2 SMNVEV (reference sequence). CDR3: CASSLLGEPNTDTQYF. The CDR3 nucleotides read TGTGCCAGCAGTTTATTGGGGGAGCCTAACACAGATACGCAGTATTTT.

Many counts were recorded for this clonotype. The rearrangement joins TRBV5-8 to TRBJ2-5; tentative D call: TRBD1 (6 bases). Per germline, CDR1 SGHTS and CDR2 YDEGEE. Trimming took off 5 bases at V and 3 bases at J, with 11 bases between the two ends. The CDR3 is made up of 13 amino acids. CDR3 in DNA: TGTGCCAGCAGTCGACAGGCCGAAGAGACCCAGTACTTC. This gives the protein CASSRQAEETQYF.

Ten or more counts support this clonotype. This chain links TRBV5-6 with TRBJ2-5; maybe TRBD2 (6 bases). Germline loops: CDR1 SGHDT, CDR2 YYEEEE. The CDR3 consists of 13 residues. Trimming removed 3 bases at V and 5 bases at J, with 11 bases between. The CDR3 sequence is CASSSGTGETQYF. The CDR3 nucleotides read TGTGCCAGCAGCTCCGGGACTGGGGAGACCCAGTACTTC. Full variable domain (outside the CDR3, taken from reference TRBV5-6 and TRBJ2-5): DAGVTQSPTHLIKTRGQQVTLRCSPKSGHDTVSWYQQALGQGPQFIFQYYEEEERQRGNFPDRFSGHQFPNYSSELNVNALLLGDSALYLCASSSGTGETQYFGPGTRLLVL.

This clonotype came up many times. V usage is TRBV7-9 and J usage is TRBJ1-6, with D perhaps TRBD1 (6 bases). Germline-derived CDR1 and CDR2 are SEHNR and FQNEAQ (reference sequence). Trimming took off 6 bases at V and 9 bases at J, with 21 bases between the two ends. The CDR3 extends over 16 amino acids. CDR3 coding DNA: TGTGCCAGCAGTCCGGGCTCAGGGGAAGGAATTTCACCCCTCCACTTT. The encoded protein is CASSPGSGEGISPLHF.

Relative to its sample, this clonotype is medium-sized. V is TRBV10-2 and J is TRBJ2-3; a possible D gene is TRBD1 (5 bases). The length of the CDR3 is 14 residues. Per germline, CDR1 WSHSY and CDR2 SAAADI. V was clipped by 3 bases and J by 4 bases, with 11 bases between them. The CDR3, as DNA: TGCGCCAGCAGTGACTGGGGCAACGCAGATACGCAGTATTTT. Its translation is CASSDWGNADTQYF.

This clonotype came up many times. The chain uses TRBV10-3 and TRBJ2-7, with D possibly matching TRBD1 (6 bases). Looked up from germline, CDR1 is ENHRY and CDR2 is SYGVKD. Trimming cost V 10 bases and J 1 base, with 20 bases left between them. The CDR3 is 15 amino acids. Written as DNA, the CDR3 is TGTGCCACCAGGAGGACAGTCCTTCTTTCCTACGAGCAGTACGTC. It translates to CATRRTVLLSYEQYV.

This chain joins TRBV7-9 and TRBJ1-2, with no clear D. The CDR3 spans 13 residues. The germline V and J ends were trimmed by 2 bases and 8 bases, with 12 bases remaining between them. The germline V gene has CDR1 SEHNR and CDR2 FQNEAQ (reference sequence). CDR3 coding DNA: TGTGCCAGCAGCTTATCCCCCTCAATCGGCTACACCTTC. Protein: CASSLSPSIGYTF.

The J gene is TRBJ2-7, the V gene TRBV19; TRBD1 is a possible D gene (6 bases). The CDR3 runs to 13 residues. Per the germline V gene, CDR1 is LNHDA and CDR2 is SQIVND (reference sequence). The germline V and J ends were trimmed by 3 bases and 7 bases, with 13 bases remaining between them. The CDR3 protein is CASSISGVGEQYF. CDR3 nucleotide sequence: TGTGCCAGTAGTATTTCAGGGGTGGGGGAGCAGTACTTC.

The CDR3 DNA follows: TGTGCCAGTAGCGGACCCTTGTCGTACAATGAGCAGTTCTTC. It yields the protein CASSGPLSYNEQFF. The rearrangement uses TRBV19 and TRBJ2-1, with D uncertain. Trimming took off 6 bases at V and 4 bases at J, with 13 bases between the two ends. Germline V gives CDR1 LNHDA, CDR2 SQIVND (reference sequence). The CDR3 totals 14 residues.

V and J are TRBV18 and TRBJ2-1, with 9 bases matching TRBD2. The junction had 9 bases not matched to a gene; V was cut back by 3 bases and J by 6 bases. Germline values: CDR1 KGHSH, CDR2 LQKENI. The CDR3 sequence is 16 residues long. CDR3: CASSPSPAGGSNEQFF. Written as DNA, the CDR3 is TGTGCCAGCTCACCCTCTCCAGCGGGGGGCAGCAATGAGCAGTTCTTC.

This clonotype was counted at least ten times. V and J are TRBV27 and TRBJ2-7; unclear D gene. The CDR3 extends over 13 amino acids. Germline CDR1 reads MNHEY; CDR2 reads SMNVEV (reference sequence). The ends were cut back, 2 bases at V and 3 bases at J, with 8 bases in the middle. CDR3 region: CASSLMGNYEQYF. CDR3 bases: TGTGCCAGCAGTTTAATGGGGAACTACGAGCAGTACTTC.

This clonotype is labeled medium-sized. The chain recombines TRBV29-1 with TRBJ2-7; D possibly matches TRBD1 or TRBD2 (5 bases each). Trimming took off 3 bases at V and 4 bases at J, with 10 bases between the two ends. The CDR3 covers 12 residues. Per germline, CDR1 SQVTM and CDR2 ANQGSEA. CDR3 loop: CSVEGPTYEQYF. The CDR3 coding sequence is TGCAGCGTTGAGGGACCCACGTACGAGCAGTACTTC.

Only one count was recorded for this clonotype. Given a much more abundant clone one base away, this may be a read error. The V call is TRBV11-1, the J call TRBJ2-1; tentatively, D is TRBD1 (6 bases). CDR3 size: 16 residues. Germline V lookup: CDR1 SGHAT, CDR2 FQDESV (reference sequence). The CDR3 DNA sequence: TGTGCCATCAGCCTAAGAGAGGGGGTAGGGCAGAATGAGCAGTTCTTC. As protein: CAISLREGVGQNEQFF.

This rearrangement joins TRBV7-9 to TRBJ1-1; D is ambiguous. This CDR3 has 13 residues. The V end lost 5 bases, the J end lost 7 bases, and 14 bases lay between the germline ends. The germline CDR1 and CDR2 sequences are SEHNR and FQNEAQ (reference sequence). CDR3 sequence (DNA): TGTGCCAGCAGCCAGTCCGGATACAATGAAGCTTTCTTT. Translated, it gives CASSQSGYNEAFF.

This clonotype was counted ten times or more. This chain joins TRBV5-1 and TRBJ2-2; either TRBD1 or TRBD2 may supply D (5 bases each). Germline V gives CDR1 SGHRS, CDR2 YFSETQ. This CDR3 comprises 15 residues. V lost 4 bases and J 0 bases, leaving 10 bases between the germline ends. CDR3 in amino acids: CASSRDGSNTGELFF. The CDR3, as DNA: TGCGCCAGCAGCAGGGACGGATCGAACACCGGGGAGCTGTTTTTT. Full variable domain (rest looked up from reference TRBV5-1 and TRBJ2-2): KAGVTQTPRYLIKTRGQQVTLSCSPISGHRSVSWYQQTPGQGLQFLFEYFSETQRNKGNFPGRFSGRQFSNSRSEMNVSTLELGDSALYLCASSRDGSNTGELFFGEGSRLTVL.